The present T cell receptor beta chain was sequenced within a study of identical twins. Broader study findings: Researchers reported weaker excess twin sharing in beta out-of-frame sequences. Cord blood beta clonotypes that were abundant carried fewer insertions, and memory repertoires showed no such trend. Among monozygotic twins, out-of-frame TCR alpha sharing exceeded what models predicted.

Via MiXCR, TCRdb re-called the 5' RACE reads, giving one row per CDR3 protein. This sample carries 650,000 to 800,000 distinct CDR3 sequences, around 8.6% of them seen once, and the ten largest clones take roughly 0.97%. This clonotype has just a few counts. Its antigen remains unidentified. This sample also belongs to another study, concerning yellow fever vaccine responses in identical twins. Turning to that study: Twin vaccine T cell responses reportedly seemed partly convergent, partly personalized.

The receptor was isolated from a woman aged 18-35 years in good health. Sample: PBMCs.

The CDR3 nucleotides read TGTGCCAGCAGGTTAAAGGACAGGGGTGCTGAGCAGTACTTC. This translates into CASRLKDRGAEQYF. The chain combines TRBV7-2 with TRBJ2-7; 9 nucleotides match TRBD1. This CDR3 has 14 amino acids. In germline, CDR1 is SGHTA, CDR2 FQGNSA. The junction had 10 bases not matched to a gene; V was cut back by 6 bases and J by 7 bases. The full variable domain, rest sourced from reference TRBV7-2 and TRBJ2-7, is GAGVSQSPSNKVTEKGKDVELRCDPISGHTALYWYRQSLGQGLEFLIYFQGNSAPDKSGLPSDRFSAERTGGSVSTLTIQRTQQEDSAVYLCASRLKDRGAEQYFGPGTRLTVT.